This T cell receptor beta chain was identified in a study of cytomegalovirus exposure and HLA in healthy donors. The study, taken as a whole, reports: While the bulk of TCR sequences proved rare, some public TCRs turned up in many donors.

This CDR3 region has 13 residues. The germline CDR1 and CDR2 sequences are SEHNR and FQNEAQ (reference sequence). V lost 1 base to trimming and J lost 8 bases, with 11 bases between them. Note on this clone: Its target is not known.

With 60 Vbeta and 13 Jbeta primers, the PCR was carried out. Here immunoSEQ multiplex PCR was the method, and the copy in TCRdb shows in-frame clones only, minus some. This table holds 200,000 to 250,000 clones, about 74% found once. V is TRBV7-9 and J is TRBJ1-2; D perhaps matches TRBD1 (6 bases). Sequenced: PBMCs. The source is a woman aged 25-40 years in good health and CMV-seronegative. CDR3 in amino acids: CASSLGAGVGYTF. CDR3 nucleotide sequence: TGTGCCAGCAGCTTAGGCGCAGGGGTCGGCTACACCTTC. Combining the CDR3 with reference TRBV7-9 and TRBJ1-2 gives the whole variable domain DTGVSQNPRHKITKRGQNVTFRCDPISEHNRLYWYRQTLGQGPEFLTYFQNEAQLEKSRLLSDRFSAERPKGSFSTLEIQRTEQGDSAMYLCASSLGAGVGYTFGSGTRLTVV.